This paragraph reports one T cell receptor (beta chain). These data are taken from a study of blood T cell repertoires in COVID-19. Study in general: COVID-19 samples, acute and convalescent, were from the United States, Italy and Spain. T cells, B-cell-depleted T cells, or PBMCs supplied cDNA or gDNA.

Per the authors' pipeline: The assay estimated nucleated cells by amplifying reference gene primers. Libraries were prepared by immunoSEQ multiplex PCR; TCRdb keeps only in-frame clonotypes and omits some of them. From that table come the V and J calls and clone size; the DNA was used to work out D and trimming. Among about 250,000 clones listed, about 89% were seen once. V lost 3 bases to trimming and J lost 8 bases, with 12 bases between them. CDR3 length equals 14 residues. Per germline, CDR1 KGHDR and CDR2 SFDVKD. The chain joins TRBV24-1 to TRBJ1-4; D is uncertain. The sequenced material came from peripheral blood. The TCR comes from a woman in her sixties or seventies who had recovered from COVID-19. The CDR3 here is CATSDPPPGEKLFF. CDR3 bases: TGTGCCACCAGTGATCCCCCCCCGGGGGAAAAACTGTTTTTT.